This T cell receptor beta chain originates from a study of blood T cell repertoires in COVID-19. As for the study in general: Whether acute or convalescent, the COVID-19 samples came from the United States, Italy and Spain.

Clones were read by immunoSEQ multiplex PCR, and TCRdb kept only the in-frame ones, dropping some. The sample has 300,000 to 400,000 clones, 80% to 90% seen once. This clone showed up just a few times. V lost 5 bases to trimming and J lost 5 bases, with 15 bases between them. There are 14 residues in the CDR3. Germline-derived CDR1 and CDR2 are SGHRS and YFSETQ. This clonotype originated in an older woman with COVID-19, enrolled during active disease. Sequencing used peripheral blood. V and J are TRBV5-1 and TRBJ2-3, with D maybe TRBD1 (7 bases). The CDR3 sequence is CASRRGQPRDTQYF. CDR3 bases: TGCGCCAGCAGGCGGGGACAGCCCCGAGATACGCAGTATTTT.